A selection of T cell receptor beta chains follows, all from one sample in a study of blood T cell repertoires in COVID-19. TCRdb keeps only in-frame clones here, not all; method: immunoSEQ multiplex PCR. The table has about 240,000 clones, about three quarters seen once; the top ten hold 3.3%. The source material was peripheral blood. The source is a woman aged 80 or over with acute or convalescent COVID-19. Both conserved end residues are part of each CDR3. The order of the fields is D gene, J gene, V gene, clone size, CDR3 DNA, CDR3 protein. D genes are given only for firm matches. Clone sizes are given selectively: once, few, many, or a class where the clone is expanded.

d_call: TRBD1; j_call: TRBJ2-1; v_call: TRBV5-4; clone_size: few; cdr3_nt: TGTGCCAGCAGCTTGGCGACAGGGGGCAGTGAGCAGTTCTTC; cdr3_aa: CASSLATGGSEQFF
d_call: TRBD2; j_call: TRBJ2-1; v_call: TRBV7-9; clone_size: .; cdr3_nt: TGTGCCAGCAGCCCCCCGGGCGGGGGGAATGAGCAGTTCTTC; cdr3_aa: CASSPPGGGNEQFF
d_call: .; j_call: TRBJ2-5; v_call: TRBV3-1/TRBV3-2; clone_size: .; cdr3_nt: TGTGCCAGCAGCCAAGGGTCAGGCCAACGAGAGACCCAGTACTTC; cdr3_aa: CASSQGSGQRETQYF
d_call: .; j_call: TRBJ1-1; v_call: TRBV5-5; clone_size: .; cdr3_nt: TGTGCCAGCAGCACCAGGGTAGTTGCTGACACTGAAGCTTTCTTT; cdr3_aa: CASSTRVVADTEAFF
d_call: .; j_call: TRBJ1-1; v_call: TRBV7-8; clone_size: .; cdr3_nt: TGTGCCAGCAGACCCCGGGATTTGGGGAACACTGAAGCTTTCTTT; cdr3_aa: CASRPRDLGNTEAFF
d_call: TRBD1; j_call: TRBJ1-2; v_call: TRBV6-5; clone_size: once; cdr3_nt: TGTGCCAGCGGACAGGGGGCAAGCTATGGCTACACCTTC; cdr3_aa: CASGQGASYGYTF
d_call: TRBD2; j_call: TRBJ2-3; v_call: TRBV6-5; clone_size: .; cdr3_nt: TGTGCCAGTAGTCGGCGGGAGTCGTCCACAGATACGCAGTATTTT; cdr3_aa: CASSRRESSTDTQYF
d_call: .; j_call: TRBJ1-2; v_call: TRBV3-1/TRBV3-2; clone_size: few; cdr3_nt: TGTGCCAGCAGCCAAAATACACCGGGACAAATTAACTATGGCTACACCTTC; cdr3_aa: CASSQNTPGQINYGYTF
d_call: TRBD1; j_call: TRBJ2-7; v_call: TRBV5-1; clone_size: .; cdr3_nt: TGCGCCAGCAGCTTGGGACAGGGAATATACGAGCAGTACTTC; cdr3_aa: CASSLGQGIYEQYF
d_call: .; j_call: TRBJ1-1; v_call: TRBV21-1; clone_size: few; cdr3_nt: TGTGCCAGCAGAAACCGGACTCCGGCCTTTAGGTTT; cdr3_aa: CASRNRTPAFRF
d_call: .; j_call: TRBJ1-3; v_call: TRBV18; clone_size: .; cdr3_nt: TGTGCCAGCTCACCACTGCAAGGGGGGGTCGGAAACACCATATATTTT; cdr3_aa: CASSPLQGGVGNTIYF
d_call: .; j_call: TRBJ1-3; v_call: TRBV6-5; clone_size: .; cdr3_nt: TGTGCCAGCAGTTACAGGAGGCCCACCGGAAACACCATATATTTT; cdr3_aa: CASSYRRPTGNTIYF
d_call: TRBD2; j_call: TRBJ2-7; v_call: TRBV11-2; clone_size: .; cdr3_nt: TGTGCCAGCAGCCCGACTAGCGGAATTTACGAGCAGTACTTC; cdr3_aa: CASSPTSGIYEQYF